A single sample gave rise to the 8 T cell receptor beta chains below, sequenced in a study of human T cells and chemical hapten exposure. Indicated time point: patch test 1, 2 weeks after DPC sensitization. Treatment meaning: therapeutic diphenylcyclopropenone sensitization with weekly scalp DPC. TCRdb processed the RACE reads anew with MiXCR; each CDR3 protein has one entry. The profile shows approximately 71,000 distinct CDR3 sequences, approximately 9.8% of them singletons. Source: whole blood, taken in connection with sensitization to the hapten diphenylcyclopropenone (DPC). The receptor set was obtained from a woman aged 40-49 years with alopecia areata. Some clones in this sample may be carry-over from other donors' samples.

J is TRBJ1-4 and V is TRBV29-1; 7 nucleotides align to TRBD1. Germline V gives CDR1 SQVTM, CDR2 ANQGSEA. This CDR3 spans 14 amino acids. Germline trimming cut 4 bases from V and 7 bases from J; bases unmatched to any gene: 9. In DNA, the CDR3 is TGCAGCGTTGCCTGGACAGGCCGGGGTGAAAAACTGTTTTTT. Translating gives CSVAWTGRGEKLFF.

This clonotype came up many times. The V call is TRBV9, the J call TRBJ2-3, with TRBD2 matching over 7 bases. This CDR3 comprises 21 residues. In germline, CDR1 is SGDLS, CDR2 YYNGEE. After removal of 0 bases from V and 2 bases from J, the junction contained 21 bases not matched to a gene. Here the CDR3 DNA reads TGTGCCAGCAGCGTAGTAGCCCCTCCGCCCCGTGAGCGGGGCTACACAGATACGCAGTATTTT. Its translation is CASSVVAPPPRERGYTDTQYF. Supplemented by reference TRBV9 and TRBJ2-3, the full variable domain reads DSGVTQTPKHLITATGQRVTLRCSPRSGDLSVYWYQQSLDQGLQFLIQYYNGEERAKGNILERFSAQQFPDLHSELNLSSLELGDSALYFCASSVVAPPPRERGYTDTQYFGPGTRLTVL.

The table lists this clonotype with many counts. The chain carries TRBV12-3 or TRBV12-4 and TRBJ2-2; D gene uncertain. With 4 bases removed from V and 8 bases from J, the gap between germline ends came to 11 bases. The CDR3 totals 13 residues. The CDR3, as DNA: TGTGCCAGCAGTTCGTTAACCGGAGGGGAGCTGTTTTTT. Amino acids: CASSSLTGGELFF.

This chain connects TRBV9 to TRBJ1-3; the D gene is possibly TRBD1 (5 bases). The CDR3 has 15 amino acids. V was cut by 3 bases and J by 0 bases, with 10 bases left in between. The V gene's germline CDR1 is SGDLS and CDR2 YYNGEE. The CDR3 is CASSEDSSSGNTIYF. As DNA, the CDR3 is TGTGCCAGCAGCGAAGACAGTAGCTCTGGAAACACCATATATTTT.

The V gene is TRBV7-2, the J gene TRBJ2-7; D may match TRBD1 or TRBD2 (8 bases each). V lost 4 bases, J lost 3 bases, and 16 bases lay in between. There are 15 residues in the CDR3. The germline CDR1 and CDR2 sequences are SGHTA and FQGNSA. CDR3 DNA sequence: TGTGCCAGCAGCTCCAGGGGGCGGGAGGACTACGAGCAGTACTTC. Its translation: CASSSRGREDYEQYF.

This clonotype appeared many times. This chain connects TRBV12-3 or TRBV12-4 to TRBJ1-2, with 7 nucleotides matching TRBD1. The ends lost 5 bases at V and 4 bases at J; junction bases unmatched: 4. The CDR3 loop spans 13 amino acids. As DNA, the CDR3 is TGTGCCAGCAGTCCGGGGACAGCCTATGGCTACACCTTC. This gives the protein CASSPGTAYGYTF.

This rearrangement joins TRBV10-3 to TRBJ2-1, with 9 positions matching TRBD1. V gave up 7 bases and J gave up 5 bases; unmatched junction bases: 9. Germline CDR1 ENHRY, CDR2 SYGVKD. The CDR3 covers 15 residues. The CDR3 reads CAITTGTGTNNEQFF. CDR3 DNA sequence: TGTGCCATCACCACCGGGACAGGGACAAACAATGAGCAGTTCTTC.

This clonotype has a count of ten or more. The V and J genes are TRBV29-1 and TRBJ2-2; D remains unclear. With 7 bases removed from V and 10 bases from J, the gap between germline ends came to 7 bases. The CDR3 is made up of 9 amino acids. From germline, CDR1 is SQVTM and CDR2 ANQGSEA. In nucleotides, the CDR3 is TGCAGCGAGGGCGAGGAGCTGTTTTTT. Translating gives CSEGEELFF.